The sequence of this TCR beta chain was determined in a study of T cell responses to AZD1222 COVID-19 vaccine. Points on this clone: What it binds is not known.

Notes on the study in general: Donors skewed white British and female; clonal diversity was possibly underestimated.

Using immunoSEQ multiplex PCR, the repertoire was profiled, and TCRdb retains in-frame clones only, with some absent. The data contain tens of thousands of clones, over 75% of them singletons. With 4 bases clipped from V and 3 bases from J, the junction kept 6 bases outside the gene matches. This CDR3 is 16 amino acids long. CDR1 MNHEY and CDR2 SVGAGI come from the germline V gene. This specimen consisted of peripheral blood, obtained 28 days after the second dose of the MenACWY control vaccine. The J gene is TRBJ2-1, the V gene TRBV6-5; 10 nucleotides agree with TRBD2. The receptor was isolated from an adult who received the MenACWY meningococcal vaccine as a control. The CDR3 DNA sequence: TGTGCCAGCAGTTTCCGCTCTAGCGGGAGCTACAATGAGCAGTTCTTC. This gives the protein CASSFRSSGSYNEQFF.